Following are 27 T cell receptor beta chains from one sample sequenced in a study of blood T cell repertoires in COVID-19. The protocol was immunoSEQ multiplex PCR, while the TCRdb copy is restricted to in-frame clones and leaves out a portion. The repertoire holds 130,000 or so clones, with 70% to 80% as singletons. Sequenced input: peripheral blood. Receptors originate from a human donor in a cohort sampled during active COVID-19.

This CDR3 is CASSSGKGTDTQYF. For the CDR3, the DNA is TGTGCCAGCAGCTCCGGTAAAGGCACAGATACGCAGTATTTT. The V call is TRBV11-1, the J call TRBJ2-3; no firm D call. CDR1 and CDR2 from the germline V gene are SGHAT and FQDESV (reference sequence). The length of the CDR3 is 14 residues. Trimming shortened V by 4 bases and J by 1 base, and 9 bases separated the two germline ends.

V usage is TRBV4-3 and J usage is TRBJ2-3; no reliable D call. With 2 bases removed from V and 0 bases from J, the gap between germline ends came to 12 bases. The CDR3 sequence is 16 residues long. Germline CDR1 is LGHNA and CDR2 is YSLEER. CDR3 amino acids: CASSQSSTGSTDTQYF. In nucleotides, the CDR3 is TGCGCCAGCAGCCAATCTTCAACCGGTAGCACAGATACGCAGTATTTT.

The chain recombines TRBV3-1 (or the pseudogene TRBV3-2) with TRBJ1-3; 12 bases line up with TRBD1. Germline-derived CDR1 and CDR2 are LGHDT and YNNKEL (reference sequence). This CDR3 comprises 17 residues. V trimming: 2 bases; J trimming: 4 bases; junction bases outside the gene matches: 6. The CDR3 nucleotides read TGTGCCAGCAGCCAAACCGGGACAGGGGGCGTAGGAAACACCATATATTTT. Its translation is CASSQTGTGGVGNTIYF.

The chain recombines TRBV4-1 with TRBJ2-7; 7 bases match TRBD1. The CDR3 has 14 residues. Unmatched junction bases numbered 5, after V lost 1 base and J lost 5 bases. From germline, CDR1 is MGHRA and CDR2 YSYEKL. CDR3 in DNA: TGCGCCAGCAGCCAAGCAGGGGGTGGAAACGAGCAGTACTTC. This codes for CASSQAGGGNEQYF.

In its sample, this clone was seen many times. The CDR3 DNA sequence: TGTGCCAGCAGCCTGGGGACAGCCAATCAGCCCCAGCATTTT. Protein: CASSLGTANQPQHF. This chain uses TRBV7-9 with TRBJ1-5; the match to TRBD1 covers 7 bases. Germline V lookup: CDR1 SEHNR, CDR2 FQNEAQ (reference sequence). This CDR3 has 14 residues. Losses at the gene ends were 5 bases for V and 3 bases for J; bases not matched to a gene: 4.

The CDR3 nucleotides are TGCGCCAGCAGCCAAGAACCGGGACAGGAGTATCAGCCCCAGCATTTT. Translated: CASSQEPGQEYQPQHF. The chain combines TRBV4-1 with TRBJ1-5; 8 positions match TRBD1. CDR1 and CDR2 from the germline V gene are MGHRA and YSYEKL. The CDR3 runs to 16 residues. The trim removed 0 bases at V and 5 bases at J, leaving 6 bases unmatched.

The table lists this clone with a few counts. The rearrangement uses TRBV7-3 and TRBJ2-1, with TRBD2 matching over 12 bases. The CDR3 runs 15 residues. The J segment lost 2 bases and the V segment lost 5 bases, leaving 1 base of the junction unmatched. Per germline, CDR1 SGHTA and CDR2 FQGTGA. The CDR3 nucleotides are TGTGCCAGCAGCCGGACTAGCGGGGCCTACAATGAGCAGTTCTTC. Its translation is CASSRTSGAYNEQFF. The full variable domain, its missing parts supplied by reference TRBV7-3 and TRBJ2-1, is GAGVSQTPSNKVTEKGKYVELRCDPISGHTALYWYRQSLGQGPEFLIYFQGTGAADDSGLPNDRFFAVRPEGSVSTLKIQRTERGDSAVYLCASSRTSGAYNEQFFGPGTRLTVL.

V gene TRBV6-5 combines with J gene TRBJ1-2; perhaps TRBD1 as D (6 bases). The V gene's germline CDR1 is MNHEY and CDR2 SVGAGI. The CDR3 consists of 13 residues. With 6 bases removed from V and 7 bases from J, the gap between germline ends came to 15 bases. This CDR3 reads CASSPQGIGGYTF. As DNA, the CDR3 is TGTGCCAGCAGCCCCCAGGGGATCGGTGGCTACACCTTC.

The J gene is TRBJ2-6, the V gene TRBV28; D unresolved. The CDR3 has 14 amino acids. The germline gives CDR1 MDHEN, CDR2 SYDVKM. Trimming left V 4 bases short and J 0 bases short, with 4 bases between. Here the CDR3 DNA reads TGTGCCAGCAGTTCCATCTCTGGGGCCAACGTCCTGACTTTC. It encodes CASSSISGANVLTF.

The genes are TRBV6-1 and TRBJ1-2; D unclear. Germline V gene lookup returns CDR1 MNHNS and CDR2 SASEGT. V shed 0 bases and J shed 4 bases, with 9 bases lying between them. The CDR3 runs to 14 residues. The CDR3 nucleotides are TGTGCCAGCAGTGAAGCGCAGCGCGCCTATGGCTACACCTTC. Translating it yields CASSEAQRAYGYTF.

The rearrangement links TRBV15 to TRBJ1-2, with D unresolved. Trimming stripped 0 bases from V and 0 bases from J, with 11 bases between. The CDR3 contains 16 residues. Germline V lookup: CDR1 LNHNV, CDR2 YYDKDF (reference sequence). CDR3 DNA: TGTGCCACCAGCAGAGAGGGTGGGCAGACTAACTATGGCTACACCTTC. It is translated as CATSREGGQTNYGYTF.

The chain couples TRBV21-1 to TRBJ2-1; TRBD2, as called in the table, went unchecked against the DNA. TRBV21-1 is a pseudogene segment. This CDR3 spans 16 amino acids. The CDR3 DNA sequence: TGTGCCAGCAGCAAAGAGTGTGGGACTAGTCTCCGCGAGCAGTTCTTC. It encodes CASSKECGTSLREQFF.

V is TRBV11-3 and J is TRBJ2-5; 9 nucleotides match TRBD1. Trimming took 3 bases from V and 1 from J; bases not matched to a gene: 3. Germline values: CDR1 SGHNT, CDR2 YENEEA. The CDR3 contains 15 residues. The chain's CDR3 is CASSLGQGSQETQYF. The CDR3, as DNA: TGTGCCAGCAGCTTGGGACAGGGATCCCAAGAGACCCAGTACTTC.

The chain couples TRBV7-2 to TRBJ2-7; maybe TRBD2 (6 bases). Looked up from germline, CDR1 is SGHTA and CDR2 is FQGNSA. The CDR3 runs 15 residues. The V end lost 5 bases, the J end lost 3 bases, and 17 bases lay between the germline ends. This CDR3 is CASSPGRQFSYEQYF. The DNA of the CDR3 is TGTGCCAGCAGCCCTGGGAGGCAGTTCAGCTACGAGCAGTACTTC.

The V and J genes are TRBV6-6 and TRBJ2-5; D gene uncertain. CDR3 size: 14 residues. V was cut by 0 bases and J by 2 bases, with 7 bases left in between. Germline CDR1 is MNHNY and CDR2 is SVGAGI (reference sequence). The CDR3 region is CASSYSSQQETQYF. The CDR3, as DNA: TGTGCCAGCAGTTACTCGAGTCAACAAGAGACCCAGTACTTC.

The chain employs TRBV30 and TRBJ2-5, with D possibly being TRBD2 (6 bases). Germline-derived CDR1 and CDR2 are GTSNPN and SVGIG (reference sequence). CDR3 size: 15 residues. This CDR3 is CAGKASGRFEETQYF. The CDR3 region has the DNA TGTGCTGGTAAAGCGAGTGGGAGGTTCGAAGAGACCCAGTACTTC.

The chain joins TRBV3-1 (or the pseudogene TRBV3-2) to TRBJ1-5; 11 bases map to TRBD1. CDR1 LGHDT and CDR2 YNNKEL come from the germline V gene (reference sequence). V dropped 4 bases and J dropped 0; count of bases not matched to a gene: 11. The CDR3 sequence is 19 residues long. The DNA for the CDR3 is TGTGCCAGCAGCCTTGCGGGGGACAGGGGGTGCCATAGCAATCAGCCCCAGCATTTT. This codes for CASSLAGDRGCHSNQPQHF.

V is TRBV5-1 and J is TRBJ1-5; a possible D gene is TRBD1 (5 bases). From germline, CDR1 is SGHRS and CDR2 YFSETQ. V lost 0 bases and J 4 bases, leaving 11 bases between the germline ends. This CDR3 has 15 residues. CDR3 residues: CASSLEGGGNQPQHF. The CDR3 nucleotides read TGCGCCAGCAGCTTGGAGGGCGGGGGGAATCAGCCCCAGCATTTT.

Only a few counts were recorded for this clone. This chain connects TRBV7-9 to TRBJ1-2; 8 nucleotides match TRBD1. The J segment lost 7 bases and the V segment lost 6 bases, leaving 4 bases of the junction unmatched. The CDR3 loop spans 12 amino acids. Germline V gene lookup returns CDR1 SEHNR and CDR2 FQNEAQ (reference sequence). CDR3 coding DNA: TGTGCCAGCAGTCAGGGGGCCGGTGGCTACACCTTC. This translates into CASSQGAGGYTF.

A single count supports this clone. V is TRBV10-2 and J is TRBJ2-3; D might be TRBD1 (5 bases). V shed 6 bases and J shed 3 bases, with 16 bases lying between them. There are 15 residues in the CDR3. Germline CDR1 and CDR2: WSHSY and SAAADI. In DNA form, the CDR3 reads TGCGCCAGCAGGGCAGGGAAGTTTTTAACAGATACGCAGTATTTT. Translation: CASRAGKFLTDTQYF.

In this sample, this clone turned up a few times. CDR3 bases: TGTGCCAGCAGCGCCCGGACAGGCTATAGCAATCAGCCCCAGCATTTT. This encodes CASSARTGYSNQPQHF. The chain recombines TRBV4-2 with TRBJ1-5; 7 nucleotides match TRBD1. J was trimmed by 0 bases and V by 5 bases; bases with no gene match: 7. The CDR3 spans 16 residues. Germline V gene sequence: CDR1 LGHNA, CDR2 YNFKEQ.

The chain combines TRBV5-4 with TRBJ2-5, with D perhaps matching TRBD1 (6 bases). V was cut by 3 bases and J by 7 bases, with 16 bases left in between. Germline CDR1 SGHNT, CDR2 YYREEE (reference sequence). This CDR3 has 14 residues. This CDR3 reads CASSYEAQGRTQYF. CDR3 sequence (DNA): TGTGCCAGCAGCTATGAGGCACAGGGACGGACCCAGTACTTC.

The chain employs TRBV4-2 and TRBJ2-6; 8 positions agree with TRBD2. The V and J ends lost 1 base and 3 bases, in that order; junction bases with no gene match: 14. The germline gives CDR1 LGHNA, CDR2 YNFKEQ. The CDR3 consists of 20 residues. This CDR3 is CASSQAIFLRGAGGANVLTF. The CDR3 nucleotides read TGTGCCAGCAGCCAAGCTATCTTCTTGCGGGGGGCCGGTGGGGCCAACGTCCTGACTTTC.

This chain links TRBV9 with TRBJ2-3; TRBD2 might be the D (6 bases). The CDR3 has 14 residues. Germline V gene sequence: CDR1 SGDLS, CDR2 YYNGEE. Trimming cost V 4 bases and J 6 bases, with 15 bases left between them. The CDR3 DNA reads TGTGCCAGCAGCATACGGACTATCGGCGATACGCAGTATTTT. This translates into CASSIRTIGDTQYF.

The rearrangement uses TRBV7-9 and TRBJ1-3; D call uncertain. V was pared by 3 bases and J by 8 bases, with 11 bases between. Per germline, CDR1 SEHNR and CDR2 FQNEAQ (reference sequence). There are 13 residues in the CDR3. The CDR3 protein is CASSFTSGDTIYF. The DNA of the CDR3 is TGTGCCAGCAGCTTTACGTCGGGAGACACCATATATTTT.

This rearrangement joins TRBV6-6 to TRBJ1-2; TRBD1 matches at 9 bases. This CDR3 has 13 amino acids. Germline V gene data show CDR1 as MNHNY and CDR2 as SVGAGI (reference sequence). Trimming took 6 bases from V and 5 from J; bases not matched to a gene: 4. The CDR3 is CASSQGQGYGYTF. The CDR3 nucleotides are TGTGCCAGCAGCCAAGGACAGGGGTATGGCTACACCTTC.

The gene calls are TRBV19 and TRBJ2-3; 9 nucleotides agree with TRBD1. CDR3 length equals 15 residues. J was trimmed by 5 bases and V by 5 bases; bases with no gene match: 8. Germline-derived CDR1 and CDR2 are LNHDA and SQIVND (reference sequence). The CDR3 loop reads CASSLQGAIQDTQYF. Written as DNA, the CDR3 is TGTGCCAGTAGTTTACAGGGGGCAATTCAAGATACGCAGTATTTT.